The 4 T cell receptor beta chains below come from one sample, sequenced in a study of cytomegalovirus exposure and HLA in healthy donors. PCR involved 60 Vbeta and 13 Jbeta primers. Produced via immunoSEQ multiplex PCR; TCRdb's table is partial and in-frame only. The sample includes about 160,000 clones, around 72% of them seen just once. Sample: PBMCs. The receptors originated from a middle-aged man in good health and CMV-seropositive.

CDR3 in amino acids: CASSYGSGFLGYEQYF. In DNA, the CDR3 is TGTGCCAGCAGTTACGGGAGTGGCTTTTTGGGCTACGAGCAGTACTTC. The rearrangement joins TRBV6-5 to TRBJ2-7; D might be TRBD2 (5 bases). Trimming took 2 bases from V and 3 from J, leaving 17 bases between them. The germline V gene encodes CDR1 MNHEY and CDR2 SVGAGI. The CDR3 totals 16 residues.

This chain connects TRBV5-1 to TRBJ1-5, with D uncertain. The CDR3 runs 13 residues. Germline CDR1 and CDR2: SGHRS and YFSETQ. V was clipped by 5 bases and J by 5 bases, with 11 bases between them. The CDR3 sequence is CASRAAEHQPQHF. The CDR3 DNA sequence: TGCGCCAGCAGGGCGGCAGAACATCAGCCCCAGCATTTT.

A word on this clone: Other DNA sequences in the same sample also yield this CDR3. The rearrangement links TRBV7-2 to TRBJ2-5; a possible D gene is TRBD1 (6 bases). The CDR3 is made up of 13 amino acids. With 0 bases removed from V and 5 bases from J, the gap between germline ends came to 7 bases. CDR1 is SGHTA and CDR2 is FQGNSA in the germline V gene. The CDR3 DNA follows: TGTGCCAGCAGCTTAGCGGGGGCGGAGACCCAGTACTTC. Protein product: CASSLAGAETQYF.

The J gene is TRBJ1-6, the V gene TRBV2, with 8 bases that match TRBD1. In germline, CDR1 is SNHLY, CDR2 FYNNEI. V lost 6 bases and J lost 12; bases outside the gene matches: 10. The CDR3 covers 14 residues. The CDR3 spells CASSTMGQAKPLHF. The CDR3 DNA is TGTGCCAGCAGCACAATGGGACAGGCGAAACCCCTCCACTTT.